Following are 8 T cell receptor beta chains from one sample sequenced in a study of shared clonotypes between healthy human individuals. The assay was immunoSEQ multiplex PCR, and TCRdb's table has in-frame clones only and misses some. The sample lists 2 million or so clones; 95% were seen once. Specimen: naive CD4+ T cells sorted from blood. Subset indicated: CD45RA+ positively selected. Receptor source: a young man in good health.

The chain uses TRBV30 and TRBJ1-2, with D perhaps matching TRBD1 (5 bases). CDR1 is GTSNPN, CDR2 SVGIG, per germline (reference sequence). The CDR3 has 13 amino acids. Trimming left V 1 base short and J 7 bases short, with 13 bases between. In DNA, the CDR3 is TGTGCCTGGAGTGCGTCACAGGTCCGTGGCTACACCTTC. It yields the protein CAWSASQVRGYTF.

Note on this clone: The identical CDR3 is also encoded by other nucleotide sequences in the sample. The J gene is TRBJ2-2, the V gene TRBV6-5, with D unclear. This CDR3 region has 12 residues. CDR1 is MNHEY and CDR2 is SVGAGI in the germline V gene. Trimming left V 6 bases short and J 5 bases short, with 7 bases between. CDR3 loop: CASSSATGELFF. The CDR3 bases are TGTGCCAGCAGCTCCGCTACCGGGGAGCTGTTTTTT.

This chain links TRBV9 with TRBJ1-6; D is perhaps TRBD1 (6 bases). The CDR3 runs to 15 residues. Germline assignment: CDR1 SGDLS and CDR2 YYNGEE. Deletions cut 0 bases from V and 5 bases from J, with 9 bases between. The CDR3 is CASSVARGNNSPLHF. CDR3 coding DNA: TGTGCCAGCAGCGTAGCCAGGGGAAATAATTCACCCCTCCACTTT.

This clone was recorded only once. The CDR3 loop reads CASSQDFRVGLEAFF. As DNA, the CDR3 is TGCGCCAGCAGCCAAGATTTCAGGGTCGGACTTGAAGCTTTCTTT. This sequence joins TRBV4-3 and TRBJ1-1; maybe TRBD1 (5 bases). Trimming left V 0 bases short and J 7 bases short, with 15 bases between. The CDR3 covers 15 residues. Looked up from germline, CDR1 is LGHNA and CDR2 is YSLEER.

The genes are TRBV30 and TRBJ1-1, with 7 bases identical to TRBD1. The length of the CDR3 is 12 residues. The trim removed 3 bases at V and 6 bases at J, leaving 4 bases unmatched. CDR1 and CDR2 from the germline V gene are GTSNPN and SVGIG (reference sequence). CDR3 coding DNA: TGTGCCTGGAGCCCCGGGACAGCTGAAGCTTTCTTT. Protein product: CAWSPGTAEAFF.

On this clone itself: The same CDR3 can be traced to other DNA sequences in this sample. This chain joins TRBV5-1 and TRBJ1-1, with a weak D call TRBD1 (6 bases). Trimming took 4 bases from V and 1 from J, leaving 11 bases between them. Germline CDR1 and CDR2: SGHRS and YFSETQ. The CDR3 is 14 amino acids. The DNA of the CDR3 is TGCGCCAGCAGCCCCCAACAGGGGAACACTGAAGCTTTCTTT. This translates into CASSPQQGNTEAFF.

The chain combines TRBV7-8 with TRBJ2-2, with a possible D match to TRBD1 (5 bases). Trimming removed 2 bases at V and 1 base at J, with 14 bases between. Germline-derived CDR1 and CDR2 are SGHVS and FQNEAQ. This CDR3 region has 17 residues. The CDR3 DNA is TGTGCCAGCAGCTTACAAACCGACAGCCTGAACACCGGGGAGCTGTTTTTT. Protein: CASSLQTDSLNTGELFF.

The rearrangement links TRBV10-3 to TRBJ2-5; no clear D. V was cut by 0 bases and J by 5 bases, with 10 bases left in between. Per the germline V gene, CDR1 is ENHRY and CDR2 is SYGVKD. The CDR3 runs to 14 residues. CDR3 in amino acids: CAISESVYPETQYF. In DNA, the CDR3 is TGTGCCATCAGTGAGTCTGTGTATCCGGAGACCCAGTACTTC.